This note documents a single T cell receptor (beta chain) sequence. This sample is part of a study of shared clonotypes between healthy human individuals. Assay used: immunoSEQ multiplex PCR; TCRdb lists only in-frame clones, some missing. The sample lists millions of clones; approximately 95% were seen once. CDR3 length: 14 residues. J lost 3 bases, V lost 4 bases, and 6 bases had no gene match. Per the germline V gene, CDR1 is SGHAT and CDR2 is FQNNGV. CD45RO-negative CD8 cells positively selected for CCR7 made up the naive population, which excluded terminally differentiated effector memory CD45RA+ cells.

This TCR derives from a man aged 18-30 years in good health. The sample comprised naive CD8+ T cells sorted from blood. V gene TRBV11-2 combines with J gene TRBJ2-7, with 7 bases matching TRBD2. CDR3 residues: CASSSSGDLYEQYF. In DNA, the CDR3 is TGTGCCAGCAGCTCGAGCGGGGACCTCTACGAGCAGTACTTC.